The present T cell receptor beta chain was sequenced within a study of regulatory T cells in long-lasting Graves disease. Germline-derived CDR1 and CDR2 are SNHLY and FYNNEI. With 4 bases removed from V and 0 bases from J, the gap between germline ends came to 7 bases. This CDR3 is built from 13 residues. iRepertoire HTBI primers and Arm-PCR of CDR3 regions built TCR beta libraries. TCRdb passed the multiplex PCR reads through MiXCR, listing each CDR3 protein once. The sample includes over 400,000 distinct CDR3 sequences, about 14% seen only once; the top ten take about 15%. The time point here: newly diagnosed GD, antithyroid drugs for less than 3 months. Scientists built the TCR library using RNA that was extracted from PBMCs. The sample holds a few counts of this clonotype. Another study also made use of these data, one on T cells in Graves' hyperthyroidism and ophthalmopathy. That study adds: Criteria for exclusion of patients were uncontrolled infection, other autoimmune disease, pregnancy or lactation. TCR CDR3 underwent first-round RT-PCR with the HTBI primer set.

The V call is TRBV2, the J call TRBJ2-7; D is undetermined. This TCR was recovered from a woman aged 45-65 years with Graves disease. Source: peripheral blood mononuclear cells (PBMCs), taken at new diagnosis, from a patient treated with antithyroid drugs. The CDR3 loop reads CASSGQPSYEQYF. DNA of the CDR3: TGTGCCAGCAGTGGGCAGCCCTCCTACGAGCAGTACTTC. Combining the CDR3 with reference TRBV2 and TRBJ2-7 gives the whole variable domain EPEVTQTPSHQVTQMGQEVILRCVPISNHLYFYWYRQILGQKVEFLVSFYNNEISEKSEIFDDQFSVERPDGSNFTLKIRSTKLEDSAMYFCASSGQPSYEQYFGPGTRLTVT.